Listed below are T cell receptor beta chains from one sample, sequenced in a study of T cells after yellow fever vaccination. From the 5' RACE reads, TCRdb called clonotypes with MiXCR, one entry per CDR3 protein. The sample gives 300,000 to 350,000 distinct CDR3 sequences, around 11% of which show up once; over 3% is in the top ten. Sample: CD4+ T cells sorted from PBMCs, taken 45 days after the yellow fever booster vaccination. The receptor set was obtained from a man aged 18-30 years who received the YFV17D yellow fever vaccine. CDR3s include the opening cysteine and the closing phenylalanine or tryptophan. D genes are given only for firm matches. Not all rows give a size; the values are once, few, many and, for expanded clones, a class.

TGTGCCAGCAGTTACCCTAGCGGGGGGGCCGGGAATGAGCAGTTCTTC	CASSYPSGGAGNEQFF	TRBJ2-1	16	TRBD2	TRBV6-6	few
TGTGCCAGCAGCCCTCTAGCGGAAACCGTCTCGGGTACGCAGTATTTT	CASSPLAETVSGTQYF	TRBJ2-3	16	TRBD2	TRBV7-2	few
TGCGCCAGCCAACTAGCGGGGGGCACAGATACGCAGTATTTT	CASQLAGGTDTQYF	TRBJ2-3	14	TRBD2	TRBV4-1	few
TGTGCCACCAGCAGAGATCCCCTAGACACCGGGGAGCTGTTTTTT	CATSRDPLDTGELFF	TRBJ2-2	15	NA	TRBV15	few
TGTGCCAGCAGTGAACCGGGGGGGGCGCGTTGGACCCAGTACTTC	CASSEPGGARWTQYF	TRBJ2-5	15	TRBD2	TRBV2	many
TGTGCCAGCAGGCTGGATTGGGATGGCTACACCTTC	CASRLDWDGYTF	TRBJ1-2	12	NA	TRBV5-4	few
TGTGCCAGCAGCTCTCGACAGGGGAGGGAAAAACTGTTTTTT	CASSSRQGREKLFF	TRBJ1-4	14	TRBD1	TRBV7-2	once
TGTGCCAGCAGTTTATGGAGTGGCCAGAGCACTGAAGCTTTCTTT	CASSLWSGQSTEAFF	TRBJ1-1	15	NA	TRBV28	few
TGTGCCAGCAGCCCCGAAGGCGCGAACGGGGAGCTGTTTTTT	CASSPEGANGELFF	TRBJ2-2	14	NA	TRBV7-2	NA
TGCGCCAGCAGTATTAGGGGGGCCTCAGAGACCCAGTACTTC	CASSIRGASETQYF	TRBJ2-5	14	NA	TRBV5-1	NA
TGTGCCAGCAGCCCACCGGGACTAGGCTTGGAGACCCAGTACTTC	CASSPPGLGLETQYF	TRBJ2-5	15	TRBD2	TRBV2	few
TGCGCCAGCAGCTTGGGACAATATGAAAAACTGTTTTTT	CASSLGQYEKLFF	TRBJ1-4	13	NA	TRBV5-1	NA
TGCGCCAGCAGCCCTGGACAGGGGGCTTGGACAGATACGCAGTATTTT	CASSPGQGAWTDTQYF	TRBJ2-3	16	TRBD1	TRBV5-1	few
TGTGCCAGTAAGGACAGAGCTGGAGACTACGAGCAGTACTTC	CASKDRAGDYEQYF	TRBJ2-7	14	NA	TRBV19	NA
TGTGCCAGCAGCTCTCGGATCGGGACAGGGGGGCCGGAGACCCAGTACTTC	CASSSRIGTGGPETQYF	TRBJ2-5	17	TRBD1	TRBV7-8	NA
TGTGCCAGCAGCTTAGGACGGTACAATGAGCAGTTCTTC	CASSLGRYNEQFF	TRBJ2-1	13	NA	TRBV11-2	many
TGTGCCAGCAGGCTCCGGGACAGGGGATCTGACACTGAAGCTTTCTTT	CASRLRDRGSDTEAFF	TRBJ1-1	16	TRBD1	TRBV6-5	many
TGTGCCAGCAGTTTAGTGGTAGCGGGGGAACGGAGAGATACGCAGTATTTT	CASSLVVAGERRDTQYF	TRBJ2-3	17	TRBD2	TRBV12-3/TRBV12-4	many
TGTGCCAGCATGCCGGGGGGGCCCACCGGGGAGCTGTTTTTT	CASMPGGPTGELFF	TRBJ2-2	14	TRBD2	TRBV9	NA
TGTGCCAGCAGGACTGGGACAGGGTCCGACTATGGCTACACCTTC	CASRTGTGSDYGYTF	TRBJ1-2	15	TRBD1	TRBV12-3/TRBV12-4	NA
TGCGCCAGCAGCTTCGGCACAGCTGGGGCCAACGTCCTGACTTTC	CASSFGTAGANVLTF	TRBJ2-6	15	NA	TRBV5-1	many
TGTGCCAGCAGCCCCTCTAGCGGGGGTACAGATACGCAGTATTTT	CASSPSSGGTDTQYF	TRBJ2-3	15	TRBD2	TRBV4-2	many
TGTGCCAGCAGCTTAGGAGGGGAATATGGCTACACCTTC	CASSLGGEYGYTF	TRBJ1-2	13	NA	TRBV7-2	few
TGTGCCAGCAGCCTGACGGACAGGCAATGGGGGACTGAAGCTTTCTTT	CASSLTDRQWGTEAFF	TRBJ1-1	16	TRBD1	TRBV4-2	NA
TGTGCCAGCAGACAGGACCGCTATCAGCCCCAGCATTTT	CASRQDRYQPQHF	TRBJ1-5	13	NA	TRBV12-3/TRBV12-4	many
TGTGCCAGCAGTTTCCTCACAGGGGATGAAAAACTGTTTTTT	CASSFLTGDEKLFF	TRBJ1-4	14	TRBD1	TRBV7-9	NA
TGTGCCAGCAGCGTGCTACTCGCTGGGGCCAACGTCCTGACTTTC	CASSVLLAGANVLTF	TRBJ2-6	15	NA	TRBV7-9	NA
TGTGCCAGTTCTCACCCCGGGACAGGCCTTCAAGACTACACCTTC	CASSHPGTGLQDYTF	TRBJ1-2	15	TRBD1	TRBV19	NA
TGTGCCAGCAGCTTGATGGGGGTTGAGACCCAGTACTTC	CASSLMGVETQYF	TRBJ2-5	13	NA	TRBV7-3	few
TGCAGTGCTAGTGTGGACGGGAACTATGGCTACACCTTC	CSASVDGNYGYTF	TRBJ1-2	13	NA	TRBV20-1	NA
TGTGCCAGCAGCCTTAGCGGGGGGGCAAAAGCAGATACGCAGTATTTT	CASSLSGGAKADTQYF	TRBJ2-3	16	TRBD2	TRBV25-1	few
TGTGCCAGCTCACCAAGGGAACAGAACTACGAGCAGTACTTC	CASSPREQNYEQYF	TRBJ2-7	14	NA	TRBV18	few
TGCAGTGTAGAGGAGGGGTATGGAGATACGCAGTATTTT	CSVEEGYGDTQYF	TRBJ2-3	13	NA	TRBV20-1	few
TGTGCCACCAGTGATCCGCCGCGGGATACGCAGTATTTT	CATSDPPRDTQYF	TRBJ2-3	13	NA	TRBV24-1	NA
TGTGCCAGCAGCTTCTCACAGAATCAGCCCCAGCATTTT	CASSFSQNQPQHF	TRBJ1-5	13	NA	TRBV7-2	few
TGCGCCAGCAGCCAAGCTCCAGGGGGCAATCAGCCCCAGCATTTT	CASSQAPGGNQPQHF	TRBJ1-5	15	NA	TRBV4-3	few
TGTGCCAGCAGCTTAACAGGTTACAATGAGCAGTTCTTC	CASSLTGYNEQFF	TRBJ2-1	13	NA	TRBV7-2	NA
TGCAGTGCCGTTGGTGGGGCAGCTAACTATGGCTACACCTTC	CSAVGGAANYGYTF	TRBJ1-2	14	NA	TRBV20-1	few
TGTGCCACCTCGACAGGCCCCAACACTGAAGCTTTCTTT	CATSTGPNTEAFF	TRBJ1-1	13	NA	TRBV10-3	few
TGTGCCAGCAGTTTAATGGGACCGACGAACACTGAAGCTTTCTTT	CASSLMGPTNTEAFF	TRBJ1-1	15	NA	TRBV27	NA
TGCGCCAGCAGCTTGATCGAGGGGCTTGACACCGGGGAGCTGTTTTTT	CASSLIEGLDTGELFF	TRBJ2-2	16	NA	TRBV5-1	NA
TGTGCCAGCAGTACAAAGGGTTATGGATCCTACAATGAGCAGTTCTTC	CASSTKGYGSYNEQFF	TRBJ2-1	16	NA	TRBV6-2/TRBV6-3	few
TGTGCCAGCAGTAGACAGCTGATGTATGGCTACACCTTC	CASSRQLMYGYTF	TRBJ1-2	13	NA	TRBV28	few
TGTGCCTGGCAGGACAGCCTTGTTCAGCCCCAGCATTTT	CAWQDSLVQPQHF	TRBJ1-5	13	NA	TRBV30	NA
TGTGCCAGCTCACCTTCTATTGGACAGGGAGGCTACGAGCAGTACTTC	CASSPSIGQGGYEQYF	TRBJ2-7	16	TRBD1	TRBV18	few
TGTGCCAGCAGTGAAGCTGGGACAGGTTGGGGAGAGACCCAGTACTTC	CASSEAGTGWGETQYF	TRBJ2-5	16	TRBD1	TRBV6-1	NA
TGTGCCAGCAGTCGTAGGGACGGTCGACAGCCCCAGCATTTT	CASSRRDGRQPQHF	TRBJ1-5	14	NA	TRBV6-5	few
TGTGCCAGCAGTTACTATGGACTGACCGGGGAGCTGTTTTTT	CASSYYGLTGELFF	TRBJ2-2	14	NA	TRBV6-2/TRBV6-3	few
TGCGCCAGCAGTATAGACTCTGGGGCCAACGTCCTGACTTTC	CASSIDSGANVLTF	TRBJ2-6	14	NA	TRBV5-1	NA
TGCGCCAGCAGCTCTGATGGACAGCCCATGAACACTGAAGCTTTCTTT	CASSSDGQPMNTEAFF	TRBJ1-1	16	NA	TRBV5-1	NA
TGTGCCAGCAGCGGGGATCTTGGGTGGACTGAAGCTTTCTTT	CASSGDLGWTEAFF	TRBJ1-1	14	NA	TRBV9	few
TGTGCCAGCAGCCAAGGCTTAGGGGATATATGGACAGATACGCAGTATTTT	CASSQGLGDIWTDTQYF	TRBJ2-3	17	NA	TRBV4-2	few
TGTGCCAGCCACGTCGACAGGGCGAACACCGGGGAGCTGTTTTTT	CASHVDRANTGELFF	TRBJ2-2	15	TRBD1	TRBV7-6	NA
TGTGCCAGGATCAATGAGCAGTTCTTC	CARINEQFF	TRBJ2-1	9	NA	TRBV28	many
TGTGCCAGCAGCCAGGCTAGCGGTTCCTACGAGCAGTACTTC	CASSQASGSYEQYF	TRBJ2-7	14	TRBD2	TRBV3-1	NA
TGTGCCAGCAGTGGCACACCCCGGGGGAGCAAAAACATTCAGTACTTC	CASSGTPRGSKNIQYF	TRBJ2-4	16	NA	TRBV2	NA